Presented here are 5 T cell receptor beta chains from one specimen sequenced in a study of blood T cell repertoires in COVID-19. Profiling relied on immunoSEQ multiplex PCR, and the TCRdb table lists in-frame clones only, not all of them. The data contain approximately 26,000 clones, 80% to 90% of them seen just once; the ten biggest clones take up roughly 12%. Sequences were obtained from peripheral blood. These receptors originate from a human donor in a cohort sampled during active COVID-19. The donor label of this sample is uncertain.

This clone was recorded once. The chain employs TRBV5-1 and TRBJ2-2; D is ambiguous. The CDR3 has 14 residues. V shed 1 base and J shed 3 bases, with 7 bases lying between them. Germline V gives CDR1 SGHRS, CDR2 YFSETQ. CDR3 region: CASSLQQDTGELFF. Here the CDR3 DNA reads TGCGCCAGCAGCTTGCAGCAGGACACCGGGGAGCTGTTTTTT.

The chain recombines TRBV24-1 with TRBJ2-4; the match to TRBD1 covers 8 bases. The CDR3 runs 13 residues. Germline CDR1 reads KGHDR; CDR2 reads SFDVKD. Trimming at V came to 5 bases and at J to 7 bases, leaving 3 bases not matched to a gene. CDR3 DNA: TGTGCCACCAGTGCGGACAGGGCGAACATTCAGTACTTC. It translates to CATSADRANIQYF.

V and J are TRBV7-9 and TRBJ1-3, with a tentative D call TRBD1 (6 bases). The germline gives CDR1 SEHNR, CDR2 FQNEAQ (reference sequence). This CDR3 has 16 amino acids. V was pared by 5 bases and J by 3 bases, with 17 bases between. CDR3 sequence: CASSGSDSFFGNTIYF. As DNA, the CDR3 is TGTGCCAGCAGCGGATCGGACAGTTTTTTTGGAAACACCATATATTTT.

The rearrangement links TRBV12-3 or TRBV12-4 to TRBJ1-5, with TRBD1 matching over 8 bases. CDR3 size: 12 residues. J gave up 7 bases and V 7 bases, and 3 bases lay outside the gene matches. CDR3 residues: CASKTGAQPQHF. CDR3 DNA sequence: TGTGCCAGCAAGACAGGGGCCCAGCCCCAGCATTTT.

The V call is TRBV5-1, the J call TRBJ2-1; 7 bases are shared with TRBD1. J was trimmed by 5 bases and V by 3 bases; bases with no gene match: 8. Germline-derived CDR1 and CDR2 are SGHRS and YFSETQ. The CDR3 covers 15 residues. The CDR3: CASSSTGQENNEQFF. Written as DNA, the CDR3 is TGCGCCAGCAGCTCAACTGGACAGGAGAACAATGAGCAGTTCTTC.